A single sample gave rise to the 5 T cell receptor beta chains below, sequenced in a study of CD8+ T cells in alopecia areata. Extracted RNA was reverse transcribed into cDNA, the sequencing template. Measured with immunoSEQ multiplex PCR; TCRdb has only the in-frame clones, and not every one. The table lists 100,000 to 150,000 clones, around two fifths of them singletons, with 3% to 3.5% in the top ten. The specimen was CD4+ T cells sorted from blood. The receptor set was obtained from a human donor with alopecia areata.

This clone came up a few times. Other nucleotide sequences from this sample produce the same CDR3. The genes are TRBV29-1 and TRBJ1-2; 7 nucleotides match TRBD1. Germline V gene data show CDR1 as SQVTM and CDR2 as ANQGSEA. Trimming at V came to 6 bases and at J to 2 bases, leaving 3 bases not matched to a gene. This CDR3 comprises 12 residues. This chain's CDR3 is CSVGTANYGYTF. The CDR3 DNA is TGCAGCGTGGGGACAGCCAACTATGGCTACACCTTC.

The chain joins TRBV7-2 to TRBJ1-2; D gene uncertain. This CDR3 comprises 15 residues. Trimming cost V 5 bases and J 5 bases, with 18 bases left between them. From germline, CDR1 is SGHTA and CDR2 FQGNSA. The DNA of the CDR3 is TGTGCCAGCAGCCTCTCGGGCAGCATACTTTATGGCTACACCTTC. This translates into CASSLSGSILYGYTF. The entire variable domain, with the rest obtained from reference TRBV7-2 and TRBJ1-2, is as follows: GAGVSQSPSNKVTEKGKDVELRCDPISGHTALYWYRQSLGQGLEFLIYFQGNSAPDKSGLPSDRFSAERTGGSVSTLTIQRTQQEDSAVYLCASSLSGSILYGYTFGSGTRLTVV.

This chain uses TRBV5-1 with TRBJ2-6; TRBD1 matches at 7 bases. Trimming cost V 3 bases and J 0 bases; bases outside gene matches: 3. Germline values: CDR1 SGHRS, CDR2 YFSETQ. The CDR3 is 16 amino acids. CDR3 coding DNA: TGCGCCAGCAGCTCGGGACAGACCTCTGGGGCCAACGTCCTGACTTTC. Protein sequence: CASSSGQTSGANVLTF.

The rearrangement links TRBV29-1 to TRBJ1-2, with 11 bases lining up with TRBD1. Trimming cost V 8 bases and J 8 bases; bases outside gene matches: 13. From germline, CDR1 is SQVTM and CDR2 ANQGSEA. The CDR3 has 14 residues. CDR3 in amino acids: CSTAGQGELCGYTF. Here the CDR3 DNA reads TGCAGCACTGCGGGACAGGGGGAACTATGCGGCTACACCTTC.

This clone turned up a few times. CDR3 loop: CASSGRQLGNIQYF. The CDR3 bases are TGCGCCAGCAGCGGCCGGCAACTAGGGAACATTCAGTACTTC. The chain couples TRBV5-1 to TRBJ2-4; a weak D match, TRBD2 (5 bases). The germline V gene encodes CDR1 SGHRS and CDR2 YFSETQ. This CDR3 has 14 residues. The V and J ends lost 4 bases and 7 bases respectively, with 15 bases between them.